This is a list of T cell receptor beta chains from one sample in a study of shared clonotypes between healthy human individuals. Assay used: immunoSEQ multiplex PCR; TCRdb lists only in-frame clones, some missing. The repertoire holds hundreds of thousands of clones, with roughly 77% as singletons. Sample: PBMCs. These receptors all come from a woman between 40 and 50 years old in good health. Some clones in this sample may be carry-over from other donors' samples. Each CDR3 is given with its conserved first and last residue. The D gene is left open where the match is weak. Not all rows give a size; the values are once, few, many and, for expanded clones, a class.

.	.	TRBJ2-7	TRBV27	TGTGCCAGCAGTTTAAAAGGGCAGGGGGGGGAGCAGTACTTC	CASSLKGQGGEQYF
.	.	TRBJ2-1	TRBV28	TGTGCCAGCAGTTTCCAGCGGGTGGTGGGCAATGAGCAGTTCTTC	CASSFQRVVGNEQFF
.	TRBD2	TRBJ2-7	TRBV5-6	TGTGCCAGCAGCCGGACTAGCGGGAGAATCTCCTACGAGCAGTACTTC	CASSRTSGRISYEQYF
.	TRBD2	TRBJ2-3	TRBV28	TGTGCCAGTGAGCGGGAAGCTGTAGATACGCAGTATTTT	CASEREAVDTQYF
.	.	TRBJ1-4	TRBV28	TGTGCCAGCACACTGAATGGCGGAGATGAAAAACTGTTTTTT	CASTLNGGDEKLFF
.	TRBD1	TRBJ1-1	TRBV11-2	TGTGCCAGCAGCTTCGAGGGGGCATGGACTGAAGCTTTCTTT	CASSFEGAWTEAFF
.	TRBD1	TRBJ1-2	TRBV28	TGTGCCAGCAGCCACGCGGGACAGGGCTTTGGTGGCTACACCTTC	CASSHAGQGFGGYTF
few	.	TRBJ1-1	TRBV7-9	TGTGCCAGCAGCCTGCGGCAGGGGACGTACACTGAAGCTTTCTTT	CASSLRQGTYTEAFF
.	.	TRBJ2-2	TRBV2	TGTGCCAGCAGTGAAGAGCAGGGACTCGCGAACACCGGGGAGCTGTTTTTT	CASSEEQGLANTGELFF
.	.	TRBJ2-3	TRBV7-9	TGTGCCAGCAGCTTAACGCCCACAGATACGCAGTATTTT	CASSLTPTDTQYF
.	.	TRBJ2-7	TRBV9	TGTGCCAGCAGTCCGGTGCGGGAAGACTACGAGCAGTACTTC	CASSPVREDYEQYF
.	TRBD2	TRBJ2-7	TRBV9	TGTGCCAGCAGCGTAGGATTAGCGGGAACGGGCGAGCAGTACTTC	CASSVGLAGTGEQYF
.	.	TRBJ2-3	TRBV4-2	TGTGCCAGCAGCCGTTTACCGGTCGCGGGGGATACGCAGTATTTT	CASSRLPVAGDTQYF
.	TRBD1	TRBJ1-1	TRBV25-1	TGTGCCAGCAGTTGGACAGGGAACACTAAAGCTTTCTTT	CASSWTGNTKAFF
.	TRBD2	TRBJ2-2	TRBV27	TGTGCCAGCAGTCCGCGGACTAGCGGGAGTGGTACCGGGGAGCTGTTTTTT	CASSPRTSGSGTGELFF
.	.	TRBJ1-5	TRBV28	TGTGCCAGCAGTGTTAGCAGGCCCCAGCATTTT	CASSVSRPQHF
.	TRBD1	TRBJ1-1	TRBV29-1	TGCAGCGTTGAAGAGTTGACAGGGGGACTGAACACTGAAGCTTTCTTT	CSVEELTGGLNTEAFF
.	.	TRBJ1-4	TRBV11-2	TGTGCCAGCAGCTCCCCAGTTCGGGGGCCAACTAATGAAAAACTGTTTTTT	CASSSPVRGPTNEKLFF
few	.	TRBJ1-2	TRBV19	TGTGCCAGTAGTATTCACAGCTATGGCTACACCTTC	CASSIHSYGYTF
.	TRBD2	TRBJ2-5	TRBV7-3	TGTGCCAGCAGCCCAAACCTAGCGGGAGAAATGGAGACCCAGTACTTC	CASSPNLAGEMETQYF
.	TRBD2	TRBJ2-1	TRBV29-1	TGCAGCGTTGAAGGGGTAGCGGGAGGCCGGGCAAATGAGCAGTTCTTC	CSVEGVAGGRANEQFF
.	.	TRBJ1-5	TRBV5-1	TGCGCCAGCAGCTCATACAGGGAGGGTGCGCCCCAGCATTTT	CASSSYREGAPQHF
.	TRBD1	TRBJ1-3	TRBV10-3	TGTGCCATCAGTCTAAACAGGGGCTCTGGAAACACCATATATTTT	CAISLNRGSGNTIYF
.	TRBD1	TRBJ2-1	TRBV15	TGTGCCACCAGCAGAGGTTTCGGGACAGGGGCAATCAATGAGCAGTTCTTC	CATSRGFGTGAINEQFF
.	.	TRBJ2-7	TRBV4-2	TGTGCCAGCAGCCAAGGACTATCTTTGAACTACGAGCAGTACTTC	CASSQGLSLNYEQYF
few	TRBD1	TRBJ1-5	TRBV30	TGTGCCTGGACGGGGGACAGGGGCCAGCCCCAGCATTTT	CAWTGDRGQPQHF
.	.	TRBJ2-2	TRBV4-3	TGCGCCAGCAGCAGAAGCGGCGGGCCGAGAATCACCGGGGAGCTGTTTTTT	CASSRSGGPRITGELFF
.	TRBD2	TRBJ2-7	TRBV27	TGTGCCAGCAGCACTTACACGGGACTAGCGATGAACGAGCAGTACTTC	CASSTYTGLAMNEQYF
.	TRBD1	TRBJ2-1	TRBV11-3	TGTGCCAGCAGCATGGGACAGTTTGTGGGTGAGCAGTTCTTC	CASSMGQFVGEQFF
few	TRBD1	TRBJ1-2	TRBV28	TGTGCCAGCAGCCAGACAGGGGGCGAGAACTATGGCTACACCTTC	CASSQTGGENYGYTF
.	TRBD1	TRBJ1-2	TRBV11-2	TGTGCCAGCAGCTTAGGAGGGGGCAATAACTATGGCTACACCTTC	CASSLGGGNNYGYTF
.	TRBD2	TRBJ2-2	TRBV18	TGTGCCAGCTCACCAAGGCTAGCGGGAGACACCGGGGAGCTGTTTTTT	CASSPRLAGDTGELFF
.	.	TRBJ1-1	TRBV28	TGTGCCAGCAGTTTCTTCCAAGGCCGGGCCTTCGAAGCTTTCTTT	CASSFFQGRAFEAFF
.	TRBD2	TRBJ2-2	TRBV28	TGTGCCAGCAGTCTTCGGGGGAGGGAAAACACCGGGGAGCTGTTTTTT	CASSLRGRENTGELFF
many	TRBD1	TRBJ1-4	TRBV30	TGTGCCTGGAGTGGCCTCACAGGGGGAACTAATGAAAAACTGTTTTTT	CAWSGLTGGTNEKLFF